This T cell receptor (beta chain) was obtained from a study of TIL therapy for anti-PD-1-resistant metastatic lung cancer. The libraries were made with immunoSEQ v3. Using immunoSEQ multiplex PCR, the repertoire was profiled, and TCRdb retains in-frame clones only, with some absent. This repertoire shows tens of thousands of clones, around nine tenths found once; its top ten account for 2% to 3%. Documented time point: pre-treatment sample, taken before nivolumab and TIL therapy. This CDR3 has 15 residues. The junction had 6 bases not matched to a gene; V was cut back by 4 bases and J by 1 base. Germline values: CDR1 SGHRS, CDR2 YFSETQ.

This sample comprised blood, obtained at baseline. The chain uses TRBV5-1 and TRBJ2-3; 7 nucleotides agree with TRBD1. The receptor comes from a person aged 30 to 80 with non-small cell lung cancer. DNA of the CDR3: TGCGCCAGCAGCGCACGGGACAGACGCACAGATACGCAGTATTTT. This gives the protein CASSARDRRTDTQYF.